The rows below give T cell receptor beta chains drawn from one sample of a study of blood T cell repertoires in COVID-19. Using immunoSEQ multiplex PCR, the repertoire was profiled, and TCRdb retains in-frame clones only, with some absent. The profile shows around 150,000 clones, over 75% of them singletons. The material sequenced was peripheral blood. The receptor set was obtained from a human donor in a cohort sampled during active COVID-19. CDR3s include the opening cysteine and the closing phenylalanine or tryptophan. A D gene is named only where the DNA matches it firmly. Size tells how often a clone was seen (once, few, many) or the class of an expanded clone, and some rows leave it out.

d_call,v_call,j_call,cdr3_length,clone_size,cdr3_aa,cdr3_nt
TRBD2,TRBV28,TRBJ2-1,15,NA,CASRKQRGGRNEQFF,TGTGCCAGCAGGAAACAGCGGGGGGGCCGAAATGAGCAGTTCTTC
NA,TRBV4-3,TRBJ2-1,15,few,CASSQDRGPYNEQFF,TGCGCCAGCAGCCAAGATAGAGGGCCCTACAATGAGCAGTTCTTC
NA,TRBV6-4,TRBJ2-1,12,NA,CASSAGDNEQFF,TGTGCCAGCAGTGCCGGGGACAATGAGCAGTTCTTC
TRBD2,TRBV27,TRBJ2-7,13,NA,CASRGGLAGEQYF,TGTGCCAGCAGAGGCGGACTAGCAGGGGAGCAGTACTTC
NA,TRBV12-5,TRBJ2-2,13,NA,CASGPSGTGELFF,TGTGCTAGTGGCCCAAGCGGAACCGGGGAGCTGTTTTTT
NA,TRBV21-1,TRBJ2-5,15,NA,CASSPKRQGLETQYF,TGTGCCAGCAGCCCGAAACGACAGGGGCTGGAGACCCAGTACTTC
NA,TRBV7-2,TRBJ2-7,15,NA,CASSLYTTGNYEQYF,TGTGCCAGCAGCTTATATACGACAGGTAACTACGAGCAGTACTTC
TRBD1,TRBV5-1,TRBJ2-7,15,NA,CASSTNRDSSYEQYF,TGCGCCAGCAGCACAAACCGGGACAGTTCCTACGAGCAGTACTTC
TRBD2,TRBV28,TRBJ2-3,15,many,CASSLSGRGADTQYF,TGTGCCAGCAGTCTTAGCGGGAGAGGGGCAGATACGCAGTATTTT
TRBD2,TRBV24-1,TRBJ2-1,17,NA,CATSDIGTSGSYNEQFF,TGTGCCACCAGTGATATCGGGACTAGCGGGAGTTACAATGAGCAGTTCTTC
TRBD1,TRBV27,TRBJ1-1,13,NA,CASCTGVNTEAFF,TGTGCCAGCTGTACAGGGGTTAACACTGAAGCTTTCTTT
NA,TRBV7-3,TRBJ2-7,13,NA,CASSLSDSYEQYF,TGTGCCAGCAGCTTATCCGACAGCTACGAGCAGTACTTC
TRBD1,TRBV11-2,TRBJ2-4,15,NA,CASSPDRVAKNIQYF,TGTGCCAGCAGTCCGGACAGGGTAGCCAAAAACATTCAGTACTTC
NA,TRBV10-3,TRBJ2-3,11,NA,CAISPADTQYF,TGTGCCATCAGTCCTGCAGATACGCAGTATTTT
NA,TRBV9,TRBJ1-2,15,few,CASSGSIRRAYGYTF,TGTGCCAGCAGCGGATCAATCAGGAGGGCCTATGGCTACACCTTC
NA,TRBV12-5,TRBJ1-2,13,NA,CASGLVQEIIYTF,TGTGCTAGTGGTTTGGTACAGGAGATTATCTACACCTTC
TRBD1,TRBV11-2,TRBJ1-4,15,NA,CASSPRDRRGEKLFF,TGTGCCAGCAGCCCCAGGGACAGGAGGGGGGAAAAACTGTTTTTT
TRBD1,TRBV6-6,TRBJ1-1,15,NA,CASSRGRDRVTEAFF,TGTGCCAGCAGCCGCGGCCGGGACAGGGTCACTGAAGCTTTCTTT
TRBD1,TRBV2,TRBJ1-3,16,NA,CASSRDRTASGNTIYF,TGTGCCAGCAGCCGGGACAGGACTGCCTCTGGAAACACCATATATTTT
TRBD2,TRBV9,TRBJ2-3,20,NA,CASSVGLAGGPEFPADTQYF,TGTGCCAGCAGCGTAGGCCTAGCGGGGGGGCCAGAGTTCCCTGCAGATACGCAGTATTTT
NA,TRBV12-3/TRBV12-4,TRBJ2-7,12,once,CASTGDTYEQYF,TGTGCCAGCACAGGGGATACCTACGAGCAGTACTTC
TRBD1,TRBV6-6,TRBJ1-5,15,NA,CASSRSQGAGQPQHF,TGTGCCAGCAGTCGATCCCAGGGGGCCGGGCAGCCCCAGCATTTT
NA,TRBV5-6,TRBJ1-2,13,NA,CASSLVDSYGYTF,TGTGCCAGCAGCTTGGTTGACAGCTATGGCTACACCTTC
TRBD1,TRBV5-6,TRBJ1-4,15,NA,CASSETGTTNEKLFF,TGTGCCAGCAGCGAGACAGGGACAACTAATGAAAAACTGTTTTTT